The 11 T cell receptor beta chains below all came from one sample that was sequenced in a study of cytomegalovirus exposure and HLA in healthy donors. PCR was performed using 60 Vbeta and 13 Jbeta primers. Produced via immunoSEQ multiplex PCR; TCRdb's table is partial and in-frame only. The profile shows 100,000 or so clones, about four fifths of them singletons. The sequencing sample was made of PBMCs. Receptor source: a human donor in good health.

The CDR3 loop reads CAISGPTGREIDNEQFF. CDR3 in DNA: TGTGCCATCAGTGGGCCTACGGGGCGGGAGATTGACAATGAGCAGTTCTTC. This chain uses TRBV10-3 with TRBJ2-1, with 7 positions matching TRBD2. The germline V gene has CDR1 ENHRY and CDR2 SYGVKD. The CDR3 has 17 amino acids. The junction had 14 bases not matched to a gene; V was cut back by 4 bases and J by 5 bases.

CDR3 residues: CASSRSLGREGETQYF. The CDR3, as DNA: TGTGCCAGCAGCCGCTCTCTCGGGAGGGAGGGGGAGACCCAGTACTTC. V and J are TRBV7-2 and TRBJ2-5; 8 nucleotides line up with TRBD2. The CDR3 has 16 residues. Germline-derived CDR1 and CDR2 are SGHTA and FQGNSA. V lost 5 bases to trimming and J lost 5 bases; unmatched junction nucleotides: 13.

The chain couples TRBV7-2 to TRBJ2-1; possible D gene TRBD2, 7 bases. Germline V gives CDR1 SGHTA, CDR2 FQGNSA. V lost 0 bases and J lost 14, with 17 bases in between. This CDR3 contains 14 residues. In nucleotides, the CDR3 is TGTGCCAGCAGCTTAGCGGTGGGGGGGCGGGAAAAGTTCTTC. Amino acid sequence: CASSLAVGGREKFF.

This rearrangement joins TRBV15 to TRBJ2-5, with 8 bases identical to TRBD1. There are 14 residues in the CDR3. Germline V gene sequence: CDR1 LNHNV, CDR2 YYDKDF (reference sequence). With V trimmed by 0 bases and J by 5 bases, 2 bases remained unmatched. The CDR3 reads CATSRDRGQETQYF. CDR3 bases: TGTGCCACCAGCAGAGACAGGGGGCAGGAGACCCAGTACTTC.

This chain links TRBV6-4 with TRBJ2-5; D perhaps matches TRBD2 (5 bases). The CDR3 sequence is 14 residues long. In germline, CDR1 is MRHNA, CDR2 SNTAGT. V was shortened by 7 bases and J by 4 bases, with 16 bases between the two germline ends. This CDR3 is CASIEGLGLETQYF. The CDR3 region has the DNA TGTGCCAGCATAGAGGGTCTGGGGTTAGAGACCCAGTACTTC.

CDR3 DNA sequence: TGTGCCAGCAGCATAGGGGGGGGCGTGGTGACCCAGTACTTC. Translated, it gives CASSIGGGVVTQYF. The rearrangement uses TRBV7-8 and TRBJ2-5; the D gene is possibly TRBD2 (7 bases). Germline lookup yields CDR1 SGHVS and CDR2 FQNEAQ. There are 14 residues in the CDR3. The V gene lost 5 bases and the J gene lost 7 bases, with 17 bases spanning the gap.

V and J are TRBV4-1 and TRBJ2-7; 10 bases fit TRBD1. The CDR3 has 15 residues. V shed 1 base and J 2 bases; nucleotides not matched to a gene: 2. Germline loops: CDR1 MGHRA, CDR2 YSYEKL. The chain's CDR3 is CASSQGQGAAYEQYF. The CDR3 DNA reads TGCGCCAGCAGCCAAGGACAGGGGGCGGCCTACGAGCAGTACTTC.

The chain is built from TRBV27 and TRBJ2-5, with 8 bases lining up with TRBD2. The CDR3 extends over 14 amino acids. The V gene end was trimmed by 10 bases and the J gene end by 2 bases; junction bases not matched to a gene: 9. The germline gives CDR1 MNHEY, CDR2 SMNVEV (reference sequence). The CDR3 DNA sequence: TGTGCCACGGCTATAGCGGGATCGCAAGAGACCCAGTACTTC. Protein: CATAIAGSQETQYF.

CDR3: CASSYGTGRGYTF. CDR3 bases: TGTGCCAGCAGTTACGGGACAGGGAGAGGCTACACCTTC. The rearrangement uses TRBV6-5 and TRBJ1-2; 9 nucleotides line up with TRBD1. V was pared by 2 bases and J by 8 bases, with 3 bases of the junction left unmatched. Germline values: CDR1 MNHEY, CDR2 SVGAGI. This CDR3 has 13 residues.

J is TRBJ1-4 and V is TRBV5-1; 7 positions match TRBD1. This CDR3 comprises 15 residues. Trimming at V came to 6 bases and at J to 1 base, leaving 6 bases not matched to a gene. The germline V gene has CDR1 SGHRS and CDR2 YFSETQ. Here the CDR3 reads CASNDRDGTNEKLFF. For the CDR3, the DNA is TGCGCCAGCAACGACAGGGATGGAACTAATGAAAAACTGTTTTTT.

The V call is TRBV4-2, the J call TRBJ2-7, with D possibly being TRBD1 (6 bases). The V gene's germline CDR1 is LGHNA and CDR2 YNFKEQ. The CDR3 is 15 residues long. With 4 bases removed from V and 2 bases from J, the gap between germline ends came to 15 bases. CDR3 sequence reads: CASSPPTGSTYEQYF. The CDR3 nucleotides read TGTGCCAGCAGCCCCCCAACAGGGTCGACCTACGAGCAGTACTTC.